The next 3 T cell receptor beta chains were all read from a single sample in a study of cytomegalovirus exposure and HLA in healthy donors. The protocol was immunoSEQ multiplex PCR, while the TCRdb copy is restricted to in-frame clones and leaves out a portion. Found here are about 98,000 clones, 87% of them singletons; the top ten hold 3.9%. Sequenced material: PBMCs. The receptor set was obtained from a woman aged 30 to 39 in good health and CMV-seronegative.

This sequence joins TRBV27 and TRBJ1-2, with a possible D match to TRBD1 (5 bases). The CDR3 runs to 14 residues. V lost 6 bases, J lost 6 bases, and 17 bases lay in between. From germline, CDR1 is MNHEY and CDR2 SMNVEV (reference sequence). CDR3: CASRIRGGGNGYTF. DNA of the CDR3: TGTGCCAGCAGAATAAGGGGCGGTGGGAATGGCTACACCTTC.

The J gene is TRBJ1-6, the V gene TRBV7-9; 7 nucleotides line up with TRBD1. J lost 10 bases, V lost 1 base, and 4 bases had no gene match. Germline CDR1 is SEHNR and CDR2 is FQNEAQ (reference sequence). This CDR3 spans 14 amino acids. CDR3 bases: TGTGCCAGCAGCTTAGGGGACAGTTGGTCACCCCTCCACTTT. Translated, it gives CASSLGDSWSPLHF.

The V and J genes are TRBV9 and TRBJ1-2; 9 positions agree with TRBD1. Germline V gene sequence: CDR1 SGDLS, CDR2 YYNGEE. The CDR3 contains 14 residues. Germline trimming cut 3 bases from V and 8 bases from J; bases unmatched to any gene: 8. The CDR3 DNA reads TGTGCCAGCAGCGCCGGGGGACAGGGCCAGGGCTACACCTTC. Translating gives CASSAGGQGQGYTF.